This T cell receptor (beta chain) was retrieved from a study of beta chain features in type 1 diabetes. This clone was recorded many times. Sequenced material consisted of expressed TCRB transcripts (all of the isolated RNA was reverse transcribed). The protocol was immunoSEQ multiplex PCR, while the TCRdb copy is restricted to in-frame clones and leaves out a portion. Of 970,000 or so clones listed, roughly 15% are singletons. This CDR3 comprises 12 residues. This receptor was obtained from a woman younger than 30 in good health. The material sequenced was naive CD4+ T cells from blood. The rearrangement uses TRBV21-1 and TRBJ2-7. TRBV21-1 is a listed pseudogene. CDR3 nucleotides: TGTTCACAACGGGGACGAGCCTACGAGCAGTACTTC. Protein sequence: CSQRGRAYEQYF.